This note documents a single T cell receptor beta chain sequence. Its antigen has not been determined. It has no much larger one-base neighbor in the sample; base qualities were not kept. The sample belongs to a study of OX40 agonist ivuxolimab in advanced cancers. Background on the whole study: Ivuxolimab, which targeted the costimulatory receptor OX40 (CD134), was an agonistic, fully human IgG2 monoclonal antibody. Intravenous ivuxolimab was administered to patients every 2 weeks at six dose levels: 0.01, 0.1, 0.3, 1.5, 3 and 10 mg/kg. The paper reports the monotherapy dose-escalation portion (N ≈ 52 patients) of the phase I ivuxolimab trial. Partial responses occurred in three dose-escalation patients: two with cutaneous melanoma and one with hepatocellular carcinoma. Patients were allowed to have had prior anti-PD-1, anti-PD-L1 or anti-CTLA-4 therapy, and 30% to 40% of the dose-escalation patients had previously received checkpoint inhibitors. In the dose-escalation cohort, about four fifths of patients were male, and the mean age was roughly 56 years with a range of roughly 20 to 80. Of the 50 to 55 patients in dose escalation, about 20 had hepatocellular carcinoma, approximately 15 had melanoma, 9 had renal cell carcinoma and 9 had head and neck cancer. The purpose of peripheral TCRbeta sequencing was to test whether ivuxolimab changed TCR sequence diversity and led to clonal T-cell expansion.

Trimming leaves V shorter by 0 bases and J shorter by 2 bases, with the junction holding 4 bases beyond the gene matches. The CDR3, cysteine through phenylalanine, is 16 amino acids long. The DNA shown is the 48-base CDR3, in frame from base 1. CDR1 MNHEY and CDR2 SMNVEV were looked up in the germline V gene (reference sequence). General conclusions and limits of the study: After ivuxolimab, more expanded clones were found on average in CD8+ T cells than in CD4+ T cells. The antigen specificity of the clonally expanded peripheral T cells was not determined. Low levels of normalized T-cell clonal expansion were also seen in some patients who did not respond. Partial responders in the 0.1-3.0 mg/kg groups had among the lowest normalized peripheral clonal expansion, especially among CD8+ T cells. At doses of 0.1 to 3.0 mg/kg, clonal expansion of both CD4+ and CD8+ blood T cells was observed from baseline to week 6.

For sequencing of the TCRbeta CDR3 region, genomic DNA was extracted from the sorted cells. TCRbeta CDR3 regions were sequenced using the immunoSEQ Assay. TCRdb holds this immuneACCESS table with in-frame rearrangements only. Some clones are missing; in checked studies, unresolved V genes explain under half, and the rest has no known cause. The sample contains 76,000 or so clones, around 85% of them found a single time. The ten largest account for under 0.75% of the sample. Patients with autoimmune disease history or receiving systemic immunosuppression were excluded from the trial. Peripheral blood for TCR sequencing was collected from all dose cohorts at baseline, on cycle 4 day 1, and on cycle 7 day 1. The samples were drawn from a first-in-human, open-label, multicenter phase I dose-escalation trial of ivuxolimab. The trial enrolled adults with locally advanced or metastatic head and neck squamous cell, hepatocellular, melanoma or renal cell carcinoma. Before TCR sequencing, CD4+ T cells and CD8+ T cells were sorted from peripheral blood as separate populations.

The material sequenced was CD4+ or CD8+ T cells sorted from blood, taken in a trial of the OX40 agonist ivuxolimab. The chain uses TRBV27 and TRBJ2-3; 8 bases in the junction line up with TRBD1. The clonotype comes from an adult with an advanced solid tumor such as melanoma, head and neck, liver or kidney cancer. The bases read TGTGCCAGCAGTTTATCGACGGGACAGGACACAGATACGCAGTATTTT. Its protein is CASSLSTGQDTDTQYF.